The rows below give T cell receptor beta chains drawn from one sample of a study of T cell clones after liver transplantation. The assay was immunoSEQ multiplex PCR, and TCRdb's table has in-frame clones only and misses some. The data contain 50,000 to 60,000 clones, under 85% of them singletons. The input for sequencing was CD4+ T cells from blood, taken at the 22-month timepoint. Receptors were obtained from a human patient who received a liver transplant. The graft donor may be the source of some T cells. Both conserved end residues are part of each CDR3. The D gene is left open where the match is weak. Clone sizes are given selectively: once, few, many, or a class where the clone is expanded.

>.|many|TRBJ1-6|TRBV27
TGTGCCACCCGTTGGGGCAGAGATAATTCACCCCTCCACTTT
CATRWGRDNSPLHF
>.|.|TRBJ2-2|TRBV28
TGTGCCAGCAGGCCCCAGATTACTGGAGGCCGGGAGCTGTTTTTT
CASRPQITGGRELFF
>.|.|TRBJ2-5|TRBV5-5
TGTGCCAGCAGCTCCTTAGGGGAAGGAGAGACCCAGTACTTC
CASSSLGEGETQYF
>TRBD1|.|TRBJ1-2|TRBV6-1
TGTGCCAGCAGTGAGCAGGGACAGATAGCTAACTATGGCTACACCTTC
CASSEQGQIANYGYTF
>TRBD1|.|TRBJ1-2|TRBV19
TGTGCCAGTAGTCCCGGGACAGGGCATTCTAACTATGGCTACACCTTC
CASSPGTGHSNYGYTF
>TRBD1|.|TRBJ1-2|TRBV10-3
TGTGCCAGTCGGGACAGCTCATTCTATGGCTACACCTTC
CASRDSSFYGYTF
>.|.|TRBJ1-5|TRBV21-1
TGTGCCAGCAGCCAGCCAGGGGATCAGCCCCAGCATTTT
CASSQPGDQPQHF
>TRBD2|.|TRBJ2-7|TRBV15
TGTGCCACCAGCAGGGGACTAGCGCAGGACGAGCAGTACTTC
CATSRGLAQDEQYF
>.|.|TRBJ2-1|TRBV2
TGTGCCAGCAGTGAATTGAGCTCCTACAATGAGCAGTTCTTC
CASSELSSYNEQFF
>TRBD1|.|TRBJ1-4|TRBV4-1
TGCGCCAGCAGCCTGGGCAGGGGGATTGCAACTAATGAAAAACTGTTTTTT
CASSLGRGIATNEKLFF
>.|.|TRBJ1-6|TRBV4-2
TGTGCCAGCAGCCAAGTGATCGCTTCGAACAGCTCCTATAATTCACCCCTCCACTTT
CASSQVIASNSSYNSPLHF
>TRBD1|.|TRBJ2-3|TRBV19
TGTGCCAGTAGTATAGATCTCCGCACAGGGGGCAGGCAGTATTTT
CASSIDLRTGGRQYF
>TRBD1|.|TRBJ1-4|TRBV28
TGTGCCAGCAGTTTCGGTGACAGGGCAAATGAAAAACTGTTTTTT
CASSFGDRANEKLFF
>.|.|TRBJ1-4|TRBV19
TGTGCCAGTCGGGACCGGACAGCTAATAATGAAAAACTGTTTTTT
CASRDRTANNEKLFF
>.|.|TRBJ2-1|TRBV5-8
TGTGCCAGCAGCGTTCGAAGCAATGAGCAGTTCTTC
CASSVRSNEQFF
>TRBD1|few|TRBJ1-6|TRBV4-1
TGCGCCAGCAGCCAACGGACAGGGGTCTTGGAATCACCCCTCCACTTT
CASSQRTGVLESPLHF
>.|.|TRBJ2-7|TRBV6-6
TGTGCCAGCAGTCCTAGGGGTGAGCAGTACTTC
CASSPRGEQYF
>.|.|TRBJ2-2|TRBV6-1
TGTGCCAGCAGAGGGGACCTGGCGGGGGAGCTGTTTTTT
CASRGDLAGELFF
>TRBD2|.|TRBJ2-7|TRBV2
TGTGCCAGCAGTTTTCGGACTAGCGGGGATAGGGACAGGGCAGGCCGGCAGTACTTC
CASSFRTSGDRDRAGRQYF
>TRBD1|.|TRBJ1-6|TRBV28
TGTGCCAGCAGTACAGGGGAGGCACCCCTCCACTTT
CASSTGEAPLHF
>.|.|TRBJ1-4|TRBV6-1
TGTGCCAGCAGTGAACTTGACGAAAAACTGTTTTTT
CASSELDEKLFF